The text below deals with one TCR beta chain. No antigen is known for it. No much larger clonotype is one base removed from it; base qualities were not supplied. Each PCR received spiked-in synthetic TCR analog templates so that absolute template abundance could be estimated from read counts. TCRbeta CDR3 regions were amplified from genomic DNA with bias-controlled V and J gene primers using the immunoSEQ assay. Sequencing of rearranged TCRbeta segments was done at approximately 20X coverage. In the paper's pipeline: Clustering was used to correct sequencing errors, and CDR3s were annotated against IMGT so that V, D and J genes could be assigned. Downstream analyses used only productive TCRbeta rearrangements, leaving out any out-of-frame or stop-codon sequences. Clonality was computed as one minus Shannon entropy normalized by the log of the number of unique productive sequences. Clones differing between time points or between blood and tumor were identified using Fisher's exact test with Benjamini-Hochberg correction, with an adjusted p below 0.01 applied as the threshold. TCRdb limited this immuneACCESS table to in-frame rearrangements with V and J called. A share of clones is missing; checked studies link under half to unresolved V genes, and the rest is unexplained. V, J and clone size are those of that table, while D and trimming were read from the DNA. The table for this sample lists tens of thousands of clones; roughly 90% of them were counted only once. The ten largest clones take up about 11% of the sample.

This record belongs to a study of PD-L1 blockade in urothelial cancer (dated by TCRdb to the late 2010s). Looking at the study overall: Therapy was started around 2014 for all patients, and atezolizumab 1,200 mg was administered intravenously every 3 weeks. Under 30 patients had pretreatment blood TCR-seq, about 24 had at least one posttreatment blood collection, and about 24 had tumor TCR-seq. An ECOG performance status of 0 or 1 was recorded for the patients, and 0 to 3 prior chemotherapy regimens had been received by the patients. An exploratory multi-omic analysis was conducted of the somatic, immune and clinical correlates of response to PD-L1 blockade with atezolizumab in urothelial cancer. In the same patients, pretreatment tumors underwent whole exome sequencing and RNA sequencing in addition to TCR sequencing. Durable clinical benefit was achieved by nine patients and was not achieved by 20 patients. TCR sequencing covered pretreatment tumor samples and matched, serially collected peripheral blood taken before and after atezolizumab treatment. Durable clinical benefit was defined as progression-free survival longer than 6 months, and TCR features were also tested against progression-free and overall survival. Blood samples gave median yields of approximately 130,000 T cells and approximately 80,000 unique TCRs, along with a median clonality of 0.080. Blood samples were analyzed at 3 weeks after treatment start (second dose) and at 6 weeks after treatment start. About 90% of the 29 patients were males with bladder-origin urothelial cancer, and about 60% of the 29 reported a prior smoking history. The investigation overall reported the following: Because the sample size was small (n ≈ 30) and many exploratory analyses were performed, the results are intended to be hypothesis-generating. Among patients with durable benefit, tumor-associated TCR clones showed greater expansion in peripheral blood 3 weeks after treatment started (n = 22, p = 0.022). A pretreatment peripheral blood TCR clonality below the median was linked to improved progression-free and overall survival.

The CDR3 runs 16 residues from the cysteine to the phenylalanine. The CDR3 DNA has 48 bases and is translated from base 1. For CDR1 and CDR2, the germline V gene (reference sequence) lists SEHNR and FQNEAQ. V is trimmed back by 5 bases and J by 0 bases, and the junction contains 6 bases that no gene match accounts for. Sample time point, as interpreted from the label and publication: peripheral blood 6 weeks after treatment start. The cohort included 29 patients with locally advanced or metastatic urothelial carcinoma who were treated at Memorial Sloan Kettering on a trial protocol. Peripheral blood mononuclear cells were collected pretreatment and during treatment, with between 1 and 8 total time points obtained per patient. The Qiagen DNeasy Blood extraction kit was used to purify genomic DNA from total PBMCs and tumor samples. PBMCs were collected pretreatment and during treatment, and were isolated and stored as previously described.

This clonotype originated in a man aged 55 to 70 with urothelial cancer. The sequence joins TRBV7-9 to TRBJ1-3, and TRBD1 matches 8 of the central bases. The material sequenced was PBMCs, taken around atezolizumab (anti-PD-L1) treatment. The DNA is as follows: TGTGCCAGCAGCCCCTTCGACAGGGGCTCTGGAAACACCATATATTTT. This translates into CASSPFDRGSGNTIYF.